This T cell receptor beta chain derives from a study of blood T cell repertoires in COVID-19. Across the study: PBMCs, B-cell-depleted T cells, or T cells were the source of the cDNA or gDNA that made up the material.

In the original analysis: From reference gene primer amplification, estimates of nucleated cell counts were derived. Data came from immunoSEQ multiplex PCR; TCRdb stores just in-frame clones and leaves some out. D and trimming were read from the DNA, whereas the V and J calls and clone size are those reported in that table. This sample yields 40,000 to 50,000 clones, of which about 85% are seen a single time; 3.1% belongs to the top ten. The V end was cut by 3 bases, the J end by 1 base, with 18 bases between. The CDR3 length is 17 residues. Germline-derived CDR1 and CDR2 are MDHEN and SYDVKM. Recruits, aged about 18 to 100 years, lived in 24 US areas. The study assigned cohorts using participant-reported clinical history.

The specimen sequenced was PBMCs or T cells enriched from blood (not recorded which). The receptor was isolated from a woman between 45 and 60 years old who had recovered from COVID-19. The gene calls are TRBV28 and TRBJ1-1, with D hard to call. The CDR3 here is CASSFPWRAPRNTEAFF. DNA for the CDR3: TGTGCCAGCAGTTTTCCATGGAGGGCGCCCCGGAACACTGAAGCTTTCTTT.